Each of the 12 T cell receptor beta chains below was sequenced from the same sample in a study of T cell changes during pregnancy in multiple sclerosis. Measured with immunoSEQ multiplex PCR; TCRdb has only the in-frame clones, and not every one. The table lists tens of thousands of clones, 90% to 95% of them singletons. The source material was CD4+ T cells from peripheral blood mononuclear cells, sampled in the first trimester of pregnancy. The receptors stem from a female donor with multiple sclerosis, enrolled in a pregnancy study.

The chain has TRBV7-9 and TRBJ2-7, with 9 bases matching TRBD1. V was clipped by 5 bases and J by 0 bases; unmatched bases: 8. The CDR3 totals 16 residues. Germline lookup yields CDR1 SEHNR and CDR2 FQNEAQ (reference sequence). CDR3 sequence (DNA): TGTGCCAGCAGCCGCCTTGGGACAGGGTTCTCCTACGAGCAGTACTTC. It translates to CASSRLGTGFSYEQYF.

The chain joins TRBV6-1 to TRBJ1-5; 11 positions match TRBD1. CDR3 size: 15 residues. Germline values: CDR1 MNHNS, CDR2 SASEGT. Germline trimming cut 6 bases from V and 7 bases from J; bases unmatched to any gene: 8. CDR3 amino acids: CASRAGTGGGQPQHF. CDR3 DNA: TGTGCCAGCAGGGCCGGGACAGGGGGTGGGCAGCCCCAGCATTTT.

The sample holds one count of this clone. The chain has TRBV11-3 and TRBJ1-2; the match to TRBD1 covers 7 bases. The CDR3 length is 14 residues. Germline-derived CDR1 and CDR2 are SGHNT and YENEEA. V lost 1 base to trimming and J lost 6 bases; unmatched junction nucleotides: 5. The CDR3 DNA sequence: TGTGCCAGCAGCTTAGGGAGGACAGGAGATGGCTACACCTTC. Translated: CASSLGRTGDGYTF.

The J gene is TRBJ2-1, the V gene TRBV10-3, with D hard to call. The V end lost 3 bases, the J end lost 10 bases, and 7 bases lay between the germline ends. This CDR3 contains 11 residues. Germline lookup yields CDR1 ENHRY and CDR2 SYGVKD. The CDR3 DNA reads TGTGCCATCAGTGAACGTAGCGAGCAGTTCTTC. Protein sequence: CAISERSEQFF.

The chain is built from TRBV5-6 and TRBJ1-3; D uncertain. The CDR3 sequence is 12 residues long. Trimming stripped 2 bases from V and 4 bases from J, with 4 bases between. The germline V gene encodes CDR1 SGHDT and CDR2 YYEEEE. CDR3 amino acids: CASSFPGNTIYF. CDR3 bases: TGTGCCAGCAGCTTTCCAGGAAACACCATATATTTT.

CDR3 sequence reads: CASSYTGDEQFF. DNA for the CDR3: TGTGCCAGCAGCTACACGGGGGATGAGCAGTTCTTC. The chain joins TRBV7-3 to TRBJ2-1, with D tentatively TRBD2 (6 bases). The V gene's germline CDR1 is SGHTA and CDR2 FQGTGA. CDR3 length: 12 residues. Deletions cut 4 bases from V and 8 bases from J, with 9 bases between.

This sequence joins TRBV29-1 and TRBJ2-3; 7 bases are shared with TRBD1. This CDR3 has 12 residues. The germline CDR1 and CDR2 sequences are SQVTM and ANQGSEA. Unmatched junction bases numbered 6, after V lost 7 bases and J lost 5 bases. Written as DNA, the CDR3 is TGCAGCGCTGGACAGGCCAAAGATACGCAGTATTTT. Translated, it gives CSAGQAKDTQYF.

The rearrangement uses TRBV6-5 and TRBJ1-2; D is perhaps TRBD1 (5 bases). Germline V gene sequence: CDR1 MNHEY, CDR2 SVGAGI. V was trimmed by 4 bases and J by 1 base, leaving 13 bases between them. The CDR3 consists of 15 residues. The CDR3 sequence: CASSSRQPINYGYTF. CDR3 DNA: TGTGCCAGCAGTTCGAGACAGCCCATTAACTATGGCTACACCTTC.

The chain is built from TRBV6-5 and TRBJ1-1; tentative D call: TRBD1 (6 bases). Per the germline V gene, CDR1 is MNHEY and CDR2 is SVGAGI. The CDR3 contains 16 residues. V lost 2 bases and J 0 bases, leaving 13 bases between the germline ends. CDR3 sequence: CASSYIEQGLNTEAFF. CDR3 sequence (DNA): TGTGCCAGCAGTTACATTGAGCAGGGGTTGAACACTGAAGCTTTCTTT.

The rearrangement uses TRBV9 and TRBJ2-3, with 7 bases matching TRBD2. Germline loops: CDR1 SGDLS, CDR2 YYNGEE. V lost 4 bases, J lost 7 bases, and 12 bases stayed unmatched. There are 15 residues in the CDR3. In nucleotides, the CDR3 is TGTGCCAGCAGCCCTTCTCTAGCGGTTATCCATACGCAGTATTTT. Encoded protein: CASSPSLAVIHTQYF. The whole variable domain, remainder taken from reference TRBV9 and TRBJ2-3, is DSGVTQTPKHLITATGQRVTLRCSPRSGDLSVYWYQQSLDQGLQFLIQYYNGEERAKGNILERFSAQQFPDLHSELNLSSLELGDSALYFCASSPSLAVIHTQYFGPGTRLTVL.

CDR3 DNA sequence: TGCGCCAGCAGCACCCAAGCGGCGGGGGACTACAATGAGCAGTTCTTC. Residues: CASSTQAAGDYNEQFF. The chain recombines TRBV5-1 with TRBJ2-1; 7 nucleotides match TRBD2. Per germline, CDR1 SGHRS and CDR2 YFSETQ. J lost 3 bases, V lost 4 bases, and 10 bases had no gene match. The CDR3 is 16 residues long.

The chain joins TRBV7-2 to TRBJ1-2, with 8 bases fitting TRBD1. This CDR3 has 13 amino acids. With V trimmed by 4 bases and J by 7 bases, 5 bases remained unmatched. The germline CDR1 and CDR2 sequences are SGHTA and FQGNSA. CDR3 sequence: CASSSRQGSGYTF. The CDR3 nucleotides read TGTGCCAGCAGCTCGAGACAGGGGAGTGGCTACACCTTC.